Below are 23 T cell receptor beta chains sequenced from a single sample in a study of cytomegalovirus exposure and HLA in healthy donors. Clones were read by immunoSEQ multiplex PCR, and TCRdb kept only the in-frame ones, dropping some. Counted here are roughly 200,000 clones, more than 75% occurring once; the ten biggest clones make up 6.5% to 7.5%. Sequences were obtained from PBMCs. Source of these receptors: a man aged 25 to 45 in good health and CMV-seropositive.

This clone has more than one count but fewer than ten. The CDR3 nucleotides are TGTGCCAGCAGTTACTCGATATATCAGAGTAACTATGGCTACACCTTC. It is translated as CASSYSIYQSNYGYTF. The rearrangement uses TRBV6-5 and TRBJ1-2; no firm D call. The CDR3 contains 16 residues. Germline assignment: CDR1 MNHEY and CDR2 SVGAGI. Trimming cost V 0 bases and J 1 base, with 12 bases left between them.

The chain is built from TRBV5-1 and TRBJ1-1; 10 bases align to TRBD1. The CDR3 has 15 residues. The V gene end was trimmed by 0 bases and the J gene end by 5 bases; junction bases not matched to a gene: 4. Germline V gives CDR1 SGHRS, CDR2 YFSETQ. CDR3 protein: CASSLGQGAGTEAFF. The CDR3 coding sequence is TGCGCCAGCAGCTTGGGACAGGGGGCTGGAACTGAAGCTTTCTTT.

V is TRBV30 and J is TRBJ1-5, with D tentatively TRBD1 (6 bases). The CDR3 has 14 amino acids. Germline values: CDR1 GTSNPN, CDR2 SVGIG (reference sequence). V was cut by 4 bases and J by 4 bases, with 14 bases left in between. The CDR3 spells CAWTRDRGNQPQHF. The DNA for the CDR3 is TGTGCCTGGACCAGGGATAGGGGGAATCAGCCCCAGCATTTT.

The genes are TRBV2 and TRBJ2-5, with D perhaps assigned TRBD1 or TRBD2 (6 bases each). This CDR3 comprises 15 residues. Germline V lookup: CDR1 SNHLY, CDR2 FYNNEI. The V gene lost 8 bases and the J gene lost 1 base, with 17 bases spanning the gap. The CDR3 bases are TGTGCCAGCGGGAGGTCGGTGGGGGCCCAAGAGACCCAGTACTTC. This sequence encodes CASGRSVGAQETQYF.

The chain carries TRBV4-3 and TRBJ2-3, with D perhaps matching TRBD1 (5 bases). Trimming took 0 bases from V and 6 from J, leaving 16 bases between them. CDR1 and CDR2 from the germline V gene are LGHNA and YSLEER. This CDR3 spans 16 amino acids. CDR3 DNA: TGCGCCAGCAGCCAAGATTGGCCAGGGCCCGGGGATACGCAGTATTTT. Encoded protein: CASSQDWPGPGDTQYF.

This chain joins TRBV29-1 and TRBJ2-5, with D tentatively TRBD1 or TRBD2 (5 bases each). Trimming took off 7 bases at V and 1 base at J, with 7 bases between the two ends. The CDR3 runs to 11 residues. Looked up from germline, CDR1 is SQVTM and CDR2 is ANQGSEA. The CDR3 nucleotides read TGCAGCGGGGGGATCCAAGAGACCCAGTACTTC. This encodes CSGGIQETQYF.

The CDR3 loop is CASSIGAGALNNEQFF. The CDR3 nucleotides read TGTGCCAGTAGTATAGGGGCAGGGGCGCTAAACAATGAGCAGTTCTTC. The chain employs TRBV19 and TRBJ2-1; tentatively, D is TRBD1 (6 bases). Germline V gene data show CDR1 as LNHDA and CDR2 as SQIVND (reference sequence). The CDR3 runs to 16 residues. Between the trimmed V and J ends, which lost 1 base and 5 bases, there was a span of 15 bases.

CDR3 residues: CASSLAWGRSSYNEQFF. CDR3 nucleotides: TGTGCCAGCAGCTTAGCCTGGGGGCGGAGCTCCTACAATGAGCAGTTCTTC. V usage is TRBV11-2 and J usage is TRBJ2-1; TRBD1 is a possible D gene (6 bases). CDR1 is SGHAT, CDR2 FQNNGV, per germline. The CDR3 totals 17 residues. Trimming took off 1 base at V and 0 bases at J, with 13 bases between the two ends.

The gene calls are TRBV5-1 and TRBJ2-7; TRBD2 aligns across 12 bases. The CDR3 has 16 amino acids. Trimming removed 4 bases from V and 7 bases from J; junction bases left unmatched: 12. Per germline, CDR1 SGHRS and CDR2 YFSETQ. The DNA for the CDR3 is TGCGCCAGCAGCGCTTCTCTAGCGGGGGGGCCGAGGGAGCAGTACTTC. The encoded protein is CASSASLAGGPREQYF.

The chain combines TRBV6-1 with TRBJ1-2; D remains unclear. V dropped 6 bases and J dropped 4 bases, with 12 bases sitting between them. CDR3 length equals 13 residues. The germline V gene encodes CDR1 MNHNS and CDR2 SASEGT. The CDR3 is CASRVSTLYGYTF. Here the CDR3 DNA reads TGTGCCAGCAGGGTGTCTACCCTCTATGGCTACACCTTC.

V is TRBV13 and J is TRBJ2-2, with D tentatively TRBD1 or TRBD2 (6 bases each). The V gene lost 5 bases and the J gene lost 4 bases, with 17 bases spanning the gap. Germline V lookup: CDR1 PRHDT, CDR2 FYEKMQ (reference sequence). CDR3 length equals 16 residues. CDR3 nucleotides: TGTGCCAGCAGCCAGATGGGGGGCGCCGGCACCGGGGAGCTGTTTTTT. This gives the protein CASSQMGGAGTGELFF.

The V call is TRBV5-5, the J call TRBJ1-4, with TRBD1 as a possible D gene (5 bases). Germline CDR1 and CDR2: SGHKS and YYEKEE (reference sequence). Trimming removed 3 bases at V and 8 bases at J, with 14 bases between. The CDR3 totals 14 residues. The CDR3 region is CASSSIRQIEKLFF. CDR3 bases: TGTGCCAGCAGCTCGATCCGACAGATAGAAAAACTGTTTTTT.

V is TRBV6-5 and J is TRBJ2-3, with 8 positions matching TRBD2. Per the germline V gene, CDR1 is MNHEY and CDR2 is SVGAGI. CDR3 length equals 15 residues. V lost 6 bases to trimming and J lost 8 bases; unmatched junction nucleotides: 13. The chain's CDR3 is CASRKAVPSGGTQYF. In DNA, the CDR3 is TGTGCCAGCAGGAAAGCGGTACCCAGCGGGGGTACGCAGTATTTT.

The rearrangement uses TRBV2 and TRBJ2-7; perhaps TRBD1 as D (5 bases). The CDR3 sequence is 13 residues long. Trimming cost V 5 bases and J 7 bases, with 15 bases left between them. CDR1 and CDR2 from the germline V gene are SNHLY and FYNNEI. The CDR3 reads CASSRLQGWEQYF. The CDR3 DNA sequence: TGTGCCAGCAGTAGGTTGCAGGGATGGGAGCAGTACTTC.

This chain connects TRBV2 to TRBJ2-1; D call uncertain. The CDR3 is made up of 11 amino acids. V was clipped by 9 bases and J by 7 bases, with 10 bases between them. Germline V lookup: CDR1 SNHLY, CDR2 FYNNEI. CDR3 in amino acids: CARTLGNEQFF. In DNA form, the CDR3 reads TGTGCCAGGACCCTGGGGAATGAGCAGTTCTTC. The full variable domain, rest sourced from reference TRBV2 and TRBJ2-1, is EPEVTQTPSHQVTQMGQEVILRCVPISNHLYFYWYRQILGQKVEFLVSFYNNEISEKSEIFDDQFSVERPDGSNFTLKIRSTKLEDSAMYFCARTLGNEQFFGPGTRLTVL.

The chain combines TRBV27 with TRBJ2-1; D is undetermined. Germline V lookup: CDR1 MNHEY, CDR2 SMNVEV (reference sequence). CDR3 length: 11 residues. Trimming stripped 2 bases from V and 8 bases from J, with 4 bases between. CDR3: CASSLRHEQFF. CDR3 DNA sequence: TGTGCCAGCAGTTTACGACATGAGCAGTTCTTC.

CDR3 sequence reads: CASSSGLPESSYEQYF. The CDR3 DNA reads TGTGCCAGCAGCTCGGGACTCCCGGAGAGCTCCTACGAGCAGTACTTC. The chain has TRBV7-9 and TRBJ2-7, with a tentative D call TRBD2 (6 bases). Trimming removed 4 bases at V and 0 bases at J, with 16 bases between. Germline V CDR1 and CDR2: SEHNR, FQNEAQ (reference sequence). The CDR3 covers 16 residues.

The chain joins TRBV30 to TRBJ2-7, with 8 nucleotides matching TRBD1. Losses at the gene ends were 0 bases for V and 2 bases for J; bases not matched to a gene: 3. CDR3 length equals 14 residues. The V gene's germline CDR1 is GTSNPN and CDR2 SVGIG (reference sequence). CDR3 residues: CAWSVNRGAYEQYF. The CDR3 DNA follows: TGTGCCTGGAGTGTTAACAGGGGGGCCTACGAGCAGTACTTC.

This sequence joins TRBV28 and TRBJ2-7; D not certain. This CDR3 contains 15 residues. Germline CDR1 and CDR2: MDHEN and SYDVKM. V lost 1 base and J lost 5, with 15 bases in between. CDR3 protein: CASSLLATLRNEQYF. CDR3 coding DNA: TGTGCCAGCAGTTTATTGGCTACTTTACGGAACGAGCAGTACTTC. Drawing the rest from reference TRBV28 and TRBJ2-7, the complete variable domain is DVKVTQSSRYLVKRTGEKVFLECVQDMDHENMFWYRQDPGLGLRLIYFSYDVKMKEKGDIPEGYSVSREKKERFSLILESASTNQTSMYLCASSLLATLRNEQYFGPGTRLTVT.

Here the CDR3 reads CASSHRDSPYEQYF. For the CDR3, the DNA is TGCGCCAGCAGCCACCGGGACAGCCCCTACGAGCAGTACTTC. The rearrangement links TRBV5-1 to TRBJ2-7; 7 bases map to TRBD1. There are 14 residues in the CDR3. The germline V gene has CDR1 SGHRS and CDR2 YFSETQ. V trimming: 4 bases; J trimming: 2 bases; junction bases outside the gene matches: 6.

The chain employs TRBV9 and TRBJ2-2; D gene uncertain. This CDR3 is built from 14 residues. V shed 3 bases and J shed 8 bases, with 14 bases lying between them. Looked up from germline, CDR1 is SGDLS and CDR2 is YYNGEE. CDR3 DNA sequence: TGTGCCAGCAGCGCTTACTCGATCGCGGGGGAGCTGTTTTTT. Translation: CASSAYSIAGELFF.

This clone appeared a single time. This sequence joins TRBV28 and TRBJ2-2; TRBD1 matches at 10 bases. V gave up 6 bases and J gave up 6 bases; unmatched junction bases: 10. This CDR3 contains 16 residues. Germline V gene lookup returns CDR1 MDHEN and CDR2 SYDVKM. CDR3 amino acids: CASRESGQGMAGELFF. The CDR3 DNA reads as TGTGCCAGCAGGGAATCGGGACAGGGGATGGCCGGGGAGCTGTTTTTT.

The chain carries TRBV7-9 and TRBJ2-7; 7 nucleotides align to TRBD1. Germline V gives CDR1 SEHNR, CDR2 FQNEAQ (reference sequence). CDR3 length: 14 amino acids. Trimming took 5 bases from V and 3 from J; bases not matched to a gene: 7. The CDR3: CASSVPGQYYEQYF. CDR3 nucleotides: TGTGCCAGCAGCGTCCCGGGACAGTACTACGAGCAGTACTTC.